The next 11 T cell receptor beta chains were all read from a single sample in a study of T cells after yellow fever vaccination. TCRdb fed the 5' RACE reads into MiXCR, producing one record per CDR3 protein. Found here are 500,000 to 650,000 distinct CDR3 sequences, roughly 17% of them singletons; the top ten hold 17%. The sample in question was PBMCs, obtained 5 days after the first yellow fever vaccination. Receptors originate from a man younger than 30 who received the YFV17D yellow fever vaccine.

As to this clonotype: At one of its ends the junction is not consistent with the germline gene, which may arise from a read error. This rearrangement joins TRBV28 to TRBJ2-3; D gene uncertain. This CDR3 region has 13 residues. From germline, CDR1 is MDHEN and CDR2 SYDVKM. CDR3 in DNA: TGTGCCAGCAGTTTGCAGGTCCCAGATACGCTGTATTTT. Protein sequence: CASSLQVPDTLYF.

This clonotype was counted between two and nine times. This chain uses TRBV7-9 with TRBJ1-1; D possibly corresponds to TRBD1 (6 bases). The CDR3 sequence is 15 residues long. V dropped 2 bases and J dropped 0 bases, with 10 bases sitting between them. Germline V gives CDR1 SEHNR, CDR2 FQNEAQ (reference sequence). This chain's CDR3 is CASSLWGDMNTEAFF. The CDR3 region has the DNA TGTGCCAGCAGCTTATGGGGGGACATGAACACTGAAGCTTTCTTT.

This clonotype came up many times. V usage is TRBV5-1 and J usage is TRBJ2-5; maybe TRBD2 (5 bases). The CDR3 has 12 amino acids. The germline gives CDR1 SGHRS, CDR2 YFSETQ. The V end was cut by 5 bases, the J end by 5 bases, with 10 bases between. CDR3 region: CASRPDSETQYF. As DNA, the CDR3 is TGCGCCAGCAGACCGGACTCGGAGACCCAGTACTTC.

CDR3 DNA sequence: TGCAGTGCTAGGCAGGGGCGTGGGGCCAACGTCCTGACTTTC. Translating gives CSARQGRGANVLTF. The chain combines TRBV20-1 with TRBJ2-6; maybe TRBD1 (6 bases). Germline V gene sequence: CDR1 DFQATT, CDR2 SNEGSKA (reference sequence). The CDR3 runs 14 residues. Between the trimmed V and J ends, which lost 3 bases and 3 bases, there was a span of 9 bases.

This clonotype was seen a few times. The rearrangement joins TRBV4-2 to TRBJ1-2, with TRBD1 as a possible D gene (6 bases). V was cut by 3 bases and J by 8 bases, with 16 bases left in between. CDR3 length: 14 amino acids. In germline, CDR1 is LGHNA, CDR2 YNFKEQ. For the CDR3, the DNA is TGTGCCAGCAGCCAGTTGGGGGCAGGGGTAGGCTACACCTTC. It encodes CASSQLGAGVGYTF.

This clonotype has just a few counts. The J gene is TRBJ2-5, the V gene TRBV5-5; D is possibly TRBD1 (7 bases). The CDR3 contains 17 residues. With 4 bases removed from V and 4 bases from J, the gap between germline ends came to 23 bases. Germline V gene data show CDR1 as SGHKS and CDR2 as YYEKEE (reference sequence). CDR3 in DNA: TGTGCCAGCAGCGCTGTCATTTGGCAGGGGGGAGGAGAGACCCAGTACTTC. Its protein is CASSAVIWQGGGETQYF.

This clonotype has more than one count but fewer than ten. This sequence joins TRBV4-1 and TRBJ2-7; 9 bases line up with TRBD1. This CDR3 has 15 amino acids. Looked up from germline, CDR1 is MGHRA and CDR2 is YSYEKL. V shed 4 bases, J shed 2 bases, and the junction held 6 bases outside the gene matches. Here the CDR3 DNA reads TGCGCCAGCAGCCTACAGGGGGCCTATGCCTACGAGCAGTACTTC. This translates into CASSLQGAYAYEQYF.

This clonotype appeared a few times. The chain links TRBV7-9 to TRBJ2-1; 7 nucleotides align to TRBD2. The CDR3 is made up of 14 amino acids. V was clipped by 4 bases and J by 13 bases; unmatched bases: 13. Germline V gene lookup returns CDR1 SEHNR and CDR2 FQNEAQ (reference sequence). The CDR3 loop is CASSSRTGGYGQFF. The CDR3, as DNA: TGTGCCAGCAGCTCTCGAACGGGAGGCTACGGCCAGTTCTTC.

This clonotype was counted between two and nine times. The chain links TRBV5-5 to TRBJ1-3, with D unresolved. V lost 1 base and J lost 2, with 7 bases in between. The CDR3 is 14 residues long. CDR1 and CDR2 from the germline V gene are SGHKS and YYEKEE (reference sequence). The CDR3 sequence is CASSLKSAGNTIYF. CDR3 coding DNA: TGTGCCAGCAGCTTGAAGTCAGCTGGAAACACCATATATTTT. Using reference TRBV5-5 and TRBJ1-3 for the parts outside the CDR3, the full variable domain is DAGVTQSPTHLIKTRGQQVTLRCSPISGHKSVSWYQQVLGQGPQFIFQYYEKEERGRGNFPDRFSARQFPNYSSELNVNALLLGDSALYLCASSLKSAGNTIYFGEGSWLTVV.

This clonotype was found a few times. This chain links TRBV9 with TRBJ1-4; a possible D gene is TRBD1 (5 bases). CDR3 length: 15 amino acids. CDR1 and CDR2 (germline): SGDLS, YYNGEE. Trimming removed 2 bases from V and 6 bases from J, with 14 bases in between. The CDR3 reads CASSVQGLGDEKLFF. The CDR3 DNA reads TGTGCCAGCAGCGTCCAGGGCCTAGGAGATGAAAAACTGTTTTTT.

This rearrangement joins TRBV27 to TRBJ1-2, with TRBD1 identical over 7 bases. There are 13 residues in the CDR3. Per the germline V gene, CDR1 is MNHEY and CDR2 is SMNVEV (reference sequence). V lost 3 bases and J lost 8; bases outside the gene matches: 6. The CDR3 reads CASSFIKGAGYTF. The CDR3 nucleotides are TGTGCCAGCAGTTTCATAAAGGGGGCAGGCTACACCTTC.